These T cell receptor beta chains were read from a single sample in a study of control samples from healthy donors and cancer patients. Generated by immunoSEQ multiplex PCR, the TCRdb table keeps only in-frame clones and is missing some. Seen here are about 160,000 clones, 85% to 95% observed once, and the top ten hold over 6.5%. The sequenced material came from blood. The receptors stem from a woman in her thirties or forties in good health. The CDR3 runs from the conserved cysteine through the conserved F or W. Fields, in order: D gene, V gene, clone size, J gene, CDR3 protein, CDR3 DNA. The D gene is left open where the match is weak. Size values are once, few and many counts, or a class for expanded clones, and some rows have none.

>-|TRBV7-8|-|TRBJ1-1
CASSLRAEAFF
TGTGCCAGCAGCTTACGGGCTGAAGCTTTCTTT
>TRBD2|TRBV6-6|-|TRBJ2-5
CASNPTSVIETQYF
TGTGCCAGCAATCCGACTAGCGTGATAGAGACCCAGTACTTC
>-|TRBV30|-|TRBJ1-3
CAWNPVSGNTIYF
TGTGCCTGGAATCCGGTCTCTGGAAACACCATATATTTT
>-|TRBV10-3|-|TRBJ1-5
CAFNHDQPQHF
TGTGCCTTTAACCACGATCAGCCCCAGCATTTT
>-|TRBV6-5|-|TRBJ1-6
CASSGQPFNSPLHF
TGTGCCAGCTCCGGACAGCCTTTTAATTCACCCCTCCACTTT
>-|TRBV5-1|-|TRBJ2-1
CASSPRLGGANNEQFF
TGCGCCAGCAGCCCGCGGTTAGGGGGGGCCAACAATGAGCAGTTCTTC
>-|TRBV3-1/TRBV3-2|-|TRBJ2-7
CASSGTYEQYF
TGTGCCAGCAGCGGAACCTACGAGCAGTACTTC
>TRBD1|TRBV5-1|few|TRBJ1-3
CASSLGQGASGNTIYF
TGCGCCAGCAGCTTGGGGCAGGGGGCCTCTGGAAACACCATATATTTT
>-|TRBV11-2|-|TRBJ1-5
CASSEQGGQPQHF
TGTGCCAGCAGCGAACAGGGTGGGCAGCCCCAGCATTTT
>-|TRBV5-6|-|TRBJ2-5
CASSSRDGQVRTQYF
TGTGCCAGCAGCTCCCGGGACGGCCAAGTTCGGACCCAGTACTTC
>-|TRBV7-8|-|TRBJ2-5
CASRKGTATQETQYF
TGTGCCAGCAGAAAAGGGACGGCTACACAAGAGACCCAGTACTTC
>-|TRBV30|-|TRBJ2-1
CAWSGGAYNEQFF
TGTGCCTGGAGTGGCGGAGCTTACAATGAGCAGTTCTTC
>TRBD1|TRBV2|-|TRBJ2-7
CASIKGTGESEQYF
TGTGCCAGCATTAAGGGGACAGGGGAATCCGAGCAGTACTTC